This passage covers 23 T cell receptor beta chains from one sample sequenced in a study of T cells in Graves' hyperthyroidism and ophthalmopathy. Amplified TCR beta CDR3 regions derived from RNA transcripts. First-round RT-PCR with HTBI primers amplified the TCR CDR3 region. From the multiplex PCR reads, TCRdb called clonotypes with MiXCR, one entry per CDR3 protein. Seen here are 310,000 or so distinct CDR3 sequences, 15% to 20% observed once, and the top ten hold around 57%. The sequenced sample consisted of blood. The origin of the receptors is a woman in her sixties with Graves' ophthalmopathy.

Details on this clonotype: A much larger clone lies a single base off, so this may be a read error. The rearrangement links TRBV11-2 to TRBJ1-1; no reliable D call. The V gene lost 3 bases and the J gene lost 4 bases, with 12 bases spanning the gap. This CDR3 has 14 amino acids. Germline loops: CDR1 SGHAT, CDR2 FQNNGV. For the CDR3, the DNA is TGTGCCAGCAGCTTTACGGCAGCGGGCACTGAAGCTTTCTTT. Protein product: CASSFTAAGTEAFF. The full variable domain, rest sourced from reference TRBV11-2 and TRBJ1-1, is EAGVAQSPRYKIIEKRQSVAFWCNPISGHATLYWYQQILGQGPKLLIQFQNNGVVDDSQLPKDRFSAERLKGVDSTLKIQPAKLEDSAVYLCASSFTAAGTEAFFGQGTRLTVV.

The chain recombines TRBV7-9 with TRBJ2-5; 14 bases agree with TRBD2. The germline CDR1 and CDR2 sequences are SEHNR and FQNEAQ (reference sequence). Trimming at V came to 3 bases and at J to 5 bases, leaving 5 bases not matched to a gene. The CDR3 extends over 16 amino acids. The CDR3 spells CASSFGTSGSGETQYF. CDR3 nucleotide sequence: TGTGCCAGCAGCTTTGGGACTAGCGGGAGCGGGGAGACCCAGTACTTC.

This clonotype has at least ten counts. This chain connects TRBV12-3 or TRBV12-4 to TRBJ1-1; 9 bases are a match to TRBD1. This CDR3 comprises 14 residues. V lost 5 bases and J lost 4; bases outside the gene matches: 5. The CDR3 DNA sequence: TGTGCCAGCAGTAAATACAGGGGGCTCACTGAAGCTTTCTTT. Residues: CASSKYRGLTEAFF.

This clonotype was seen many times. This sequence joins TRBV4-3 and TRBJ2-3; 8 bases map to TRBD2. The CDR3 has 18 residues. The germline CDR1 and CDR2 sequences are LGHNA and YSLEER. V dropped 4 bases and J dropped 1; count of bases not matched to a gene: 13. DNA for the CDR3: TGCGCCAGCAGCCGCAGGGCGGGAGGCATAAGCCGCACAGATACGCAGTATTTT. Translated, it gives CASSRRAGGISRTDTQYF.

This clonotype has a count of ten or more. The rearrangement joins TRBV6-1 to TRBJ1-5; 7 bases line up with TRBD1. In germline, CDR1 is MNHNS, CDR2 SASEGT. The CDR3 runs to 15 residues. The junction had 8 bases not matched to a gene; V was cut back by 6 bases and J by 3 bases. In DNA, the CDR3 is TGTGCCAGCAGCCCTCCGGGACAGACCAATCAGCCCCAGCATTTT. Translated: CASSPPGQTNQPQHF.

Ten or more counts support this clonotype. The chain recombines TRBV2 with TRBJ1-1; D perhaps matches TRBD1 (5 bases). Germline CDR1 is SNHLY and CDR2 is FYNNEI. Trimming took off 6 bases at V and 4 bases at J, with 15 bases between the two ends. CDR3 length: 14 residues. The CDR3 DNA sequence: TGTGCCAGCAGCGCCAGGGCCCCGGTCACTGAAGCTTTCTTT. It translates to CASSARAPVTEAFF.

This clonotype occurred many times. The chain uses TRBV7-9 and TRBJ1-2, with 7 bases aligning to TRBD1. This CDR3 has 15 residues. With V trimmed by 4 bases and J by 3 bases, 8 bases remained unmatched. The germline V gene encodes CDR1 SEHNR and CDR2 FQNEAQ (reference sequence). The DNA for the CDR3 is TGTGCCAGCAGCTCCCGACAGGGTGTCCACTATGGCTACACCTTC. It translates to CASSSRQGVHYGYTF.

In its sample, this clonotype was seen many times. The CDR3 nucleotides read TGTGCCAGCAGGGATCGGGGGCGCGGTCAGCCCCAGCATTTT. As protein: CASRDRGRGQPQHF. This chain links TRBV2 with TRBJ1-5, with D possibly being TRBD1 (6 bases). The CDR3 spans 14 residues. Germline lookup yields CDR1 SNHLY and CDR2 FYNNEI. The ends were cut back, 6 bases at V and 6 bases at J, with 15 bases in the middle.

Ten or more counts support this clonotype. The chain carries TRBV3-1 and TRBJ2-7; 11 nucleotides align to TRBD1. Germline-derived CDR1 and CDR2 are LGHDT and YNNKEL (reference sequence). J lost 7 bases, V lost 5 bases, and 7 bases had no gene match. This CDR3 region has 14 residues. The CDR3 region has the DNA TGTGCCAGCAGCGCCCGGGACAGGGGGGAAGAGCAGTACTTC. As protein: CASSARDRGEEQYF.

This clonotype has a count of ten or more. V and J are TRBV29-1 and TRBJ2-1, with TRBD2 identical over 9 bases. CDR1 and CDR2 (germline): SQVTM, ANQGSEA. The CDR3 is made up of 14 amino acids. The V and J ends lost 8 bases and 9 bases, in that order; junction bases with no gene match: 14. CDR3 loop: CSSQRASGVAEQFF. In nucleotides, the CDR3 is TGCAGCTCCCAACGGGCTAGCGGGGTCGCTGAGCAGTTCTTC.

The V call is TRBV10-3, the J call TRBJ2-7, with D perhaps TRBD1 (6 bases). The CDR3 runs 13 residues. Germline-derived CDR1 and CDR2 are ENHRY and SYGVKD. Trimming stripped 7 bases from V and 0 bases from J, with 10 bases between. In nucleotides, the CDR3 is TGTGCCATCAAAGGGGGTAGCTCCTACGAGCAGTACTTC. This translates into CAIKGGSSYEQYF.

This clonotype has ten or more counts. V is TRBV6-1 and J is TRBJ1-1; D gene ambiguous. The V gene lost 2 bases and the J gene lost 4 bases, with 14 bases spanning the gap. The CDR3 totals 15 residues. CDR1 MNHNS and CDR2 SASEGT come from the germline V gene. The CDR3 reads CASSELRVSVTEAFF. In DNA form, the CDR3 reads TGTGCCAGCAGTGAATTACGAGTGAGTGTCACTGAAGCTTTCTTT.

This clonotype was seen at least ten times. This chain links TRBV11-1 with TRBJ2-7; no firm D call. V shed 5 bases and J shed 2 bases, with 4 bases lying between them. CDR3 length: 11 amino acids. Germline CDR1 and CDR2: SGHAT and FQDESV (reference sequence). The CDR3 sequence: CASSPAYEQYF. The CDR3 coding sequence is TGTGCCAGCAGCCCCGCCTACGAGCAGTACTTC.

The CDR3 sequence is CSVQIRAGELFF. The CDR3 DNA reads TGCAGCGTACAGATAAGGGCCGGGGAGCTGTTTTTT. The chain has TRBV29-1 and TRBJ2-2; no firm D call. Looked up from germline, CDR1 is SQVTM and CDR2 is ANQGSEA. The V end lost 6 bases, the J end lost 6 bases, and 11 bases lay between the germline ends. The CDR3 extends over 12 amino acids.

Many counts were recorded for this clonotype. The rearrangement uses TRBV20-1 and TRBJ2-7; TRBD1 aligns across 7 bases. In germline, CDR1 is DFQATT, CDR2 SNEGSKA (reference sequence). V was clipped by 3 bases and J by 4 bases; unmatched bases: 6. The CDR3 totals 13 residues. The CDR3 nucleotides read TGCAGTGCTAGGACAGGGCAGAGTTACGAGCAGTACTTC. This gives the protein CSARTGQSYEQYF.

At least ten counts were recorded for this clonotype. V usage is TRBV5-1 and J usage is TRBJ1-1; no firm D call. This CDR3 comprises 15 residues. Trimming pared 6 bases from V and 1 base from J, leaving 16 bases between. Germline V lookup: CDR1 SGHRS, CDR2 YFSETQ. CDR3 amino acids: CASIGPGPTNTEAFF. CDR3 DNA: TGCGCCAGCATTGGGCCAGGACCTACGAACACTGAAGCTTTCTTT.

CDR3 sequence reads: CASSYRGSYNSPLHF. In DNA, the CDR3 is TGTGCCAGCAGTTACAGGGGGTCCTATAATTCACCCCTCCACTTT. The chain joins TRBV28 to TRBJ1-6; 8 positions match TRBD1. Germline-derived CDR1 and CDR2 are MDHEN and SYDVKM. With 4 bases clipped from V and 1 base from J, the junction kept 0 bases outside the gene matches. The CDR3 has 15 residues.

This clonotype was counted ten times or more. This chain links TRBV7-2 with TRBJ2-5; 12 positions agree with TRBD2. The CDR3 loop spans 15 amino acids. Germline values: CDR1 SGHTA, CDR2 FQGNSA. V lost 5 bases and J lost 7; bases outside the gene matches: 8. CDR3 protein: CASSGRTSGTGTQYF. The CDR3 DNA is TGTGCCAGCAGCGGACGGACTAGCGGGACTGGGACCCAGTACTTC. Filled out from reference TRBV7-2 and TRBJ2-5, the complete variable domain reads GAGVSQSPSNKVTEKGKDVELRCDPISGHTALYWYRQSLGQGLEFLIYFQGNSAPDKSGLPSDRFSAERTGGSVSTLTIQRTQQEDSAVYLCASSGRTSGTGTQYFGPGTRLLVL.

This clonotype was seen at least ten times. The chain couples TRBV7-9 to TRBJ2-3; D perhaps matches TRBD2 (6 bases). Germline V lookup: CDR1 SEHNR, CDR2 FQNEAQ (reference sequence). The V end was cut by 3 bases, the J end by 5 bases, with 12 bases between. The CDR3 contains 14 residues. As DNA, the CDR3 is TGTGCCAGCAGCTTTCGGGAGAGGGGAGATACGCAGTATTTT. Amino acids: CASSFRERGDTQYF.

This clonotype was counted only a few times. The chain uses TRBV10-2 and TRBJ1-1; maybe TRBD1 (5 bases). Looked up from germline, CDR1 is WSHSY and CDR2 is SAAADI. The CDR3 is made up of 14 amino acids. V lost 2 bases and J lost 0, with 7 bases in between. The CDR3 DNA reads TGCGCCAGCAGTGAGGCAGGGTTGAACACTGAAGCTTTCTTT. This codes for CASSEAGLNTEAFF.

The sample holds a few counts of this clonotype. The rearrangement links TRBV6-2 or TRBV6-3 to TRBJ1-2, with TRBD1 matching over 11 bases. The CDR3 is made up of 15 amino acids. The V and J ends lost 6 bases and 4 bases, in that order; junction bases with no gene match: 7. The germline V gene encodes CDR1 MNHEY and CDR2 SVGEGT. The chain's CDR3 is CASRPFGQGAYGYTF. As DNA, the CDR3 is TGTGCCAGCAGACCTTTTGGACAGGGGGCCTATGGCTACACCTTC.

The J gene is TRBJ2-7, the V gene TRBV5-1; D not certain. The CDR3 length is 14 residues. CDR1 and CDR2 from the germline V gene are SGHRS and YFSETQ. Trimming removed 7 bases at V and 0 bases at J, with 14 bases between. This CDR3 is CASSPQPSSYEQYF. As DNA, the CDR3 is TGCGCCAGCTCCCCCCAGCCTTCCTCCTACGAGCAGTACTTC.

Notes on this clonotype: One base away lies a much larger clone, so this may be a sequencing read error. V is TRBV18 and J is TRBJ1-2; unclear D gene. The germline V gene has CDR1 KGHSH and CDR2 LQKENI. The CDR3 has 14 amino acids. The CDR3 loop reads CVSSPYFENYGYTF. The CDR3 DNA is TGTGTCAGCTCACCGTACTTTGAAAACTATGGCTACACCTTC.